This T cell receptor beta chain is drawn from a study of CD8 T cells in Susac syndrome. RNA, at roughly 0.5 to 1 ug, was reverse transcribed with random hexamers. Amplification of TCR beta CDR3 spanned 54 Vbeta and 13 Jbeta via immunoSEQ multiplex PCR. MiXCR, applied by TCRdb to the immunoSEQ multiplex PCR reads, yields one record per CDR3 protein. The sample has more than 95,000 distinct CDR3 sequences, 85% to 95% seen once. Germline CDR1 reads SGHDN; CDR2 reads FVKESK. The CDR3 contains 16 residues. The ends were cut back, 6 bases at V and 2 bases at J, with 17 bases in the middle. Sequencing targeted TCR beta in blood CD8+ and CD4+ T cells.

V gene TRBV14 combines with J gene TRBJ1-5, with a tentative D call TRBD1 (5 bases). This sequence originates from a human donor with multiple sclerosis. The sequencing input was CD8+ T cells from PBMCs. In DNA, the CDR3 is TGTGCCAGCAGTCCGGGGGACCGGGTCGGCAATCAGCCCCAGCATTTT. Encoded protein: CASSPGDRVGNQPQHF.